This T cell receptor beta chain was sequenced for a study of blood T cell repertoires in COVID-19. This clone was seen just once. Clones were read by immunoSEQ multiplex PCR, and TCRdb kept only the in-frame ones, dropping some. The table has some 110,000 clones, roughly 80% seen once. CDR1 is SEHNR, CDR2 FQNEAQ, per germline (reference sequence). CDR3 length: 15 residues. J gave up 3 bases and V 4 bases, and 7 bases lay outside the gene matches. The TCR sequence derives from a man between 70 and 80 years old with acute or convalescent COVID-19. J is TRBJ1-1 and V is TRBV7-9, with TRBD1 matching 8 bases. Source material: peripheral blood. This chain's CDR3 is CASSSRTGMDTEAFF. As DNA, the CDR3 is TGTGCCAGCAGCTCTCGGACAGGGATGGACACTGAAGCTTTCTTT.